These 21 T cell receptor beta chains were all obtained from the same sample, sequenced in a study of persistence of HIV-infected CD4 T cells. The stimulus was an HIV-1 Gag 15-mer peptide pool, approximately 0.93 ug/peptide/mL. CD40L/CD69 double-negative CD45RO-high memory CD4+ T cells were collected. For these receptors, no antigen is known. This was the immunoSEQ version 4 assay in survey mode. Produced via immunoSEQ multiplex PCR; TCRdb's table is partial and in-frame only. The table lists 36,000 or so clones, around four fifths of them singletons. The sample in question was cultured CD4+ T cells from PBMCs, obtained from a patient who received antiretroviral therapy. These TCRs come from an adult with HIV. The donor label of this sample is uncertain.

This chain joins TRBV24-1 and TRBJ2-5; D call uncertain. The CDR3 totals 12 residues. V lost 0 bases to trimming and J lost 4 bases, with 2 bases between them. Germline values: CDR1 KGHDR, CDR2 SFDVKD. In DNA form, the CDR3 reads TGTGCCACCAGTGATTTGGGAGAGACCCAGTACTTC. Its protein is CATSDLGETQYF.

This clone was seen once. CDR3 residues: CATSRARTGAEQYF. Written as DNA, the CDR3 is TGTGCCACCAGCAGAGCAAGGACAGGGGCCGAGCAGTACTTC. V is TRBV15 and J is TRBJ2-7; 9 bases line up with TRBD1. The germline V gene encodes CDR1 LNHNV and CDR2 YYDKDF (reference sequence). Germline trimming cut 1 base from V and 6 bases from J; bases unmatched to any gene: 4. The CDR3 length is 14 residues.

This chain connects TRBV19 to TRBJ1-5; 7 bases fit TRBD1. V lost 1 base, J lost 6 bases, and 6 bases stayed unmatched. The CDR3 consists of 15 residues. Per the germline V gene, CDR1 is LNHDA and CDR2 is SQIVND (reference sequence). The CDR3 loop reads CASSIVAGGGQPQHF. The CDR3 nucleotides are TGTGCCAGTAGTATAGTAGCAGGGGGAGGTCAGCCCCAGCATTTT.

V is TRBV7-2 and J is TRBJ1-2, with D uncertain. The length of the CDR3 is 13 residues. Trimming cost V 2 bases and J 2 bases, with 6 bases left between them. Germline-derived CDR1 and CDR2 are SGHTA and FQGNSA. The CDR3 spells CASSLSSNYGYTF. In DNA, the CDR3 is TGTGCCAGCAGCTTATCGTCCAACTATGGCTACACCTTC.

The chain links TRBV9 to TRBJ1-1; the D gene is possibly TRBD1 (5 bases). The CDR3 is made up of 17 amino acids. Germline V gene data show CDR1 as SGDLS and CDR2 as YYNGEE. The germline V and J ends were trimmed by 1 base and 1 base, with 17 bases remaining between them. CDR3 coding DNA: TGTGCCAGCAGCGTACAACCTGTTAGACAGCAGAACACTGAAGCTTTCTTT. Encoded protein: CASSVQPVRQQNTEAFF.

The J gene is TRBJ1-3, the V gene TRBV25-1; D remains unclear. The germline V gene has CDR1 MGHDK and CDR2 SYGVNS. There are 14 residues in the CDR3. V was cut by 2 bases and J by 3 bases, with 8 bases left in between. The CDR3 here is CASSEDSFGNTIYF. The CDR3 nucleotides read TGTGCCAGCAGTGAAGACTCTTTTGGAAACACCATATATTTT.

The CDR3 bases are TGTGCTAGTGGTAGCTTAGCGAACACCGGGGAGCTGTTTTTT. This codes for CASGSLANTGELFF. This rearrangement joins TRBV12-5 to TRBJ2-2; D ambiguous. V was pared by 5 bases and J by 0 bases, with 7 bases between. In germline, CDR1 is LGHNT, CDR2 FRNRAP. This CDR3 comprises 14 residues.

This chain joins TRBV7-6 and TRBJ2-3; D may correspond to TRBD1 or TRBD2 (5 bases each). Trimming took off 5 bases at V and 2 bases at J, with 14 bases between the two ends. The CDR3 spans 15 residues. Germline assignment: CDR1 SGHVS and CDR2 FNYEAQ. The CDR3 spells CASSIKPGHTDTQYF. In nucleotides, the CDR3 is TGTGCCAGCAGCATCAAACCGGGGCACACAGATACGCAGTATTTT.

This clone was seen a single time. The chain employs TRBV19 and TRBJ1-5; no firm D call. Trimming cost V 1 base and J 3 bases, with 16 bases left between them. CDR1 is LNHDA and CDR2 is SQIVND in the germline V gene (reference sequence). The CDR3 has 17 amino acids. The CDR3 coding sequence is TGTGCCAGTAGTATAGTGAGAAGAGGTTGGGACAATCAGCCCCAGCATTTT. Protein: CASSIVRRGWDNQPQHF. The full variable domain, rest sourced from reference TRBV19 and TRBJ1-5, is DGGITQSPKYLFRKEGQNVTLSCEQNLNHDAMYWYRQDPGQGLRLIYYSQIVNDFQKGDIAEGYSVSREKKESFPLTVTSAQKNPTAFYLCASSIVRRGWDNQPQHFGDGTRLSIL.

Only one count was recorded for this clone. This chain joins TRBV6-5 and TRBJ1-4, with a weak D call TRBD1 (6 bases). This CDR3 spans 14 amino acids. Per the germline V gene, CDR1 is MNHEY and CDR2 is SVGAGI. V shed 7 bases and J shed 6 bases, with 15 bases lying between them. The DNA for the CDR3 is TGTGCCAGCACCTCCCAGGGGATCGATGAAAAACTGTTTTTT. Translated, it gives CASTSQGIDEKLFF.

CDR3 region: CASSEEAGDQPQHF. For the CDR3, the DNA is TGTGCCAGCAGTGAAGAAGCGGGGGATCAGCCCCAGCATTTT. The chain recombines TRBV2 with TRBJ1-5; D possibly corresponds to TRBD1 (5 bases). V was trimmed by 1 base and J by 5 bases, leaving 9 bases between them. Germline CDR1 SNHLY, CDR2 FYNNEI. CDR3 length equals 14 residues.

The genes are TRBV7-3 and TRBJ1-1; D is undetermined. Trimming removed 1 base from V and 1 base from J, with 10 bases in between. Per germline, CDR1 SGHTA and CDR2 FQGTGA. This CDR3 region has 15 residues. In nucleotides, the CDR3 is TGTGCCAGCAGCTTAAGGCGGGCGAGGAACACTGAAGCTTTCTTT. This translates into CASSLRRARNTEAFF.

This chain links TRBV19 with TRBJ2-2; weak D call: TRBD1 (5 bases). Germline CDR1 is LNHDA and CDR2 is SQIVND (reference sequence). V dropped 2 bases and J dropped 6 bases, with 10 bases sitting between them. The CDR3 extends over 14 amino acids. The CDR3 DNA reads as TGTGCCAGTAGTATACAGGGTTTCGCCGGGGAGCTGTTTTTT. It encodes CASSIQGFAGELFF.

The chain is built from TRBV6-1 and TRBJ1-2; D ambiguous. The ends were cut back, 0 bases at V and 3 bases at J, with 5 bases in the middle. CDR1 MNHNS and CDR2 SASEGT come from the germline V gene. The CDR3 contains 13 residues. In nucleotides, the CDR3 is TGTGCCAGCAGTGAAGCAGCAGACTATGGCTACACCTTC. Translation gives CASSEAADYGYTF.

The genes are TRBV3-1 (or the pseudogene TRBV3-2) and TRBJ1-2; 9 bases line up with TRBD1. CDR3 length: 13 residues. V lost 4 bases, J lost 4 bases, and 1 base stayed unmatched. The germline V gene has CDR1 LGHDT and CDR2 YNNKEL (reference sequence). The CDR3 protein is CASSRQGVYGYTF. The CDR3 DNA reads as TGTGCCAGCAGCCGACAGGGGGTCTATGGCTACACCTTC.

The chain links TRBV5-1 to TRBJ1-1, with 9 bases matching TRBD1. Trimming took 2 bases from V and 0 from J; bases not matched to a gene: 2. The CDR3 runs to 15 residues. Germline CDR1 SGHRS, CDR2 YFSETQ. In nucleotides, the CDR3 is TGCGCCAGCAGCTTAGGGACAGGGATGAACACTGAAGCTTTCTTT. It is translated as CASSLGTGMNTEAFF.

This clone occurred a few times. The chain has TRBV3-1 (or the pseudogene TRBV3-2) and TRBJ1-1; no firm D call. The germline CDR1 and CDR2 sequences are LGHDT and YNNKEL (reference sequence). The CDR3 runs 13 residues. V lost 7 bases, J lost 4 bases, and 13 bases lay in between. DNA for the CDR3: TGTGCCAGCACTAGAATGGCCGGCACTGAAGCTTTCTTT. This sequence encodes CASTRMAGTEAFF.

This chain connects TRBV20-1 to TRBJ2-4, with 9 bases matching TRBD2. CDR1 is DFQATT and CDR2 is SNEGSKA in the germline V gene (reference sequence). After removal of 3 bases from V and 8 bases from J, the junction contained 11 bases not matched to a gene. This CDR3 is 15 amino acids long. In nucleotides, the CDR3 is TGCAGTGCTAGTCCCTTTGCGGGGGGGCGAGACATTCAGTACTTC. This gives the protein CSASPFAGGRDIQYF.

The chain uses TRBV9 and TRBJ1-1; D may be TRBD1 (5 bases). Germline CDR1 is SGDLS and CDR2 is YYNGEE. Trimming removed 0 bases from V and 4 bases from J, with 13 bases in between. The length of the CDR3 is 15 residues. CDR3 nucleotide sequence: TGTGCCAGCAGCGTAGATAGGGGCGGTAGCACTGAAGCTTTCTTT. This sequence encodes CASSVDRGGSTEAFF.

In its sample, this clone was seen a few times. Here the CDR3 reads CASSEAMGYGYTF. In DNA, the CDR3 is TGTGCCAGCAGTGAAGCCATGGGATATGGCTACACCTTC. V usage is TRBV2 and J usage is TRBJ1-2; D is undetermined. V was shortened by 0 bases and J by 5 bases, with 7 bases between the two germline ends. The CDR3 is 13 amino acids. The germline CDR1 and CDR2 sequences are SNHLY and FYNNEI. Full variable domain (remainder filled in from reference TRBV2 and TRBJ1-2): EPEVTQTPSHQVTQMGQEVILRCVPISNHLYFYWYRQILGQKVEFLVSFYNNEISEKSEIFDDQFSVERPDGSNFTLKIRSTKLEDSAMYFCASSEAMGYGYTFGSGTRLTVV.

This sequence joins TRBV7-9 and TRBJ1-3; the match to TRBD1 covers 8 bases. Germline trimming cut 5 bases from V and 1 base from J; bases unmatched to any gene: 4. The CDR3 extends over 15 amino acids. Germline-derived CDR1 and CDR2 are SEHNR and FQNEAQ (reference sequence). The CDR3 region is CASSPDRGSGNTIYF. CDR3 coding DNA: TGTGCCAGCAGCCCCGACAGGGGATCTGGAAACACCATATATTTT.